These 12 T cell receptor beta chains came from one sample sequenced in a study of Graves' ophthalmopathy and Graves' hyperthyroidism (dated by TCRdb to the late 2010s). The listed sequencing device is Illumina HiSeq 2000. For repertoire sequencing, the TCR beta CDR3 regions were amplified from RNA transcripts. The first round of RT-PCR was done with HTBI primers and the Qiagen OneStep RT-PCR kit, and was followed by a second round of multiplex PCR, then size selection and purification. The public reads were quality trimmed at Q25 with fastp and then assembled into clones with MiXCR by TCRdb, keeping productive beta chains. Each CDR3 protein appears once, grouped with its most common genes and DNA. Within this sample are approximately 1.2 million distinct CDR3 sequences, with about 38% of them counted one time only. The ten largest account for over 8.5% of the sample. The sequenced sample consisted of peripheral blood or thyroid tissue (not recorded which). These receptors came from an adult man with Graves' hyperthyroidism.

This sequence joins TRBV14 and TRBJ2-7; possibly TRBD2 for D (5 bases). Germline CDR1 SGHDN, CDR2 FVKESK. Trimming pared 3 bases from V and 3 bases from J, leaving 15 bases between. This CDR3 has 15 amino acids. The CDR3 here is CASSHFTLAGYEQYF. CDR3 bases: TGTGCCAGCAGCCACTTTACCCTAGCAGGCTACGAGCAGTACTTC.

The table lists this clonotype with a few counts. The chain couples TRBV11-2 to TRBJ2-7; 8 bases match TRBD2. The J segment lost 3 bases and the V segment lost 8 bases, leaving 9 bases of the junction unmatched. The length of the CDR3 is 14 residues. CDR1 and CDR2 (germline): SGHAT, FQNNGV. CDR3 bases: TGTGCCAGCGCAGAACCGGGAGGGAGCTACGAGCAGTACTTC. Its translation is CASAEPGGSYEQYF. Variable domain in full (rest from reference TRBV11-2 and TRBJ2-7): EAGVAQSPRYKIIEKRQSVAFWCNPISGHATLYWYQQILGQGPKLLIQFQNNGVVDDSQLPKDRFSAERLKGVDSTLKIQPAKLEDSAVYLCASAEPGGSYEQYFGPGTRLTVT.

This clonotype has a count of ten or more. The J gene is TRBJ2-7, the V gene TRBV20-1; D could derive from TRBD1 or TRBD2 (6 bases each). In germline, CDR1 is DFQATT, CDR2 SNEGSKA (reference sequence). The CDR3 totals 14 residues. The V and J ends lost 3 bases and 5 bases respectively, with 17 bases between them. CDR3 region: CSARGHREVDEQYF. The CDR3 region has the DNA TGCAGTGCTAGGGGCCACAGGGAGGTGGACGAGCAGTACTTC.

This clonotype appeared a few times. The CDR3 loop reads CSARESREEQFF. The CDR3 DNA sequence: TGCAGTGCTAGGGAGAGCCGTGAGGAGCAGTTCTTT. This chain connects TRBV20-1 to TRBJ1-1; D is uncertain. Trimming took 3 bases from V and 14 from J, leaving 19 bases between them. Germline V lookup: CDR1 DFQATT, CDR2 SNEGSKA (reference sequence). This CDR3 is built from 12 residues.

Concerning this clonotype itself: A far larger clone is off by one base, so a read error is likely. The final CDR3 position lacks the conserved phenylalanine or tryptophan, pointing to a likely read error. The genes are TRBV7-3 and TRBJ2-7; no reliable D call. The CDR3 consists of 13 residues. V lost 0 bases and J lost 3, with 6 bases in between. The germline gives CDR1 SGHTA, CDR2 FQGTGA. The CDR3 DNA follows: TGTGCCAGCAGCTTAACAGGCAACTACGAGCAGTACCTC. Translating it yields CASSLTGNYEQYL.

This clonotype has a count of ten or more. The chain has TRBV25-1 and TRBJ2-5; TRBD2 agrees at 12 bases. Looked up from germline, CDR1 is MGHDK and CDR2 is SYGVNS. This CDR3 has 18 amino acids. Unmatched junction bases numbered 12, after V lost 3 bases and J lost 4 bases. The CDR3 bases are TGTGCCAGCAGTGACGGGGCTGGGGCTAGCGGGGGGGGAGAGACCCAGTACTTC. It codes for CASSDGAGASGGGETQYF.

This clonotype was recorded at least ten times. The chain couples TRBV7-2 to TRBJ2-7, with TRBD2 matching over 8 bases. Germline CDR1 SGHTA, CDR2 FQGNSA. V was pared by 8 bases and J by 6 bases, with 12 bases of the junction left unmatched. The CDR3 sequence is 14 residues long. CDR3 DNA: TGTGCCAGCTCCGTAGCGGGAAGGCCCTCCGAGCAGTACTTC. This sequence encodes CASSVAGRPSEQYF. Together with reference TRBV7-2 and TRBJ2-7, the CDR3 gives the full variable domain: GAGVSQSPSNKVTEKGKDVELRCDPISGHTALYWYRQSLGQGLEFLIYFQGNSAPDKSGLPSDRFSAERTGGSVSTLTIQRTQQEDSAVYLCASSVAGRPSEQYFGPGTRLTVT.

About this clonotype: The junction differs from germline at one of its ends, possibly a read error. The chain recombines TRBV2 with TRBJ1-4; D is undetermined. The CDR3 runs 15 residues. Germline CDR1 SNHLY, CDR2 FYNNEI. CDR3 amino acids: CASSQVTSTNEKLFF. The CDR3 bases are TGCGCCAGCAGCCAAGTTACATCAACTAATGAAAAACTGTTTTTT.

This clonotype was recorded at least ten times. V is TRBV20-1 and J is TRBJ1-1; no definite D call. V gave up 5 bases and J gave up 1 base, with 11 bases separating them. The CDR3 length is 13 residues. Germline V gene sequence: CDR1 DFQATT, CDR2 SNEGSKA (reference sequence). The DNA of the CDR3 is TGCAGTGCTCCACTCGAATCGAACACTGAAGCTTTCTTT. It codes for CSAPLESNTEAFF.

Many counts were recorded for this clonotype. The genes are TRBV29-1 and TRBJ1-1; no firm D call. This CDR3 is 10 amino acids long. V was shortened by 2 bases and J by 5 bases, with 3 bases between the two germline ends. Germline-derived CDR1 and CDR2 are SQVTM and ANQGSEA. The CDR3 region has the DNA TGCAGCGTTGAACTAACTGAAGCTTTCTTT. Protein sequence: CSVELTEAFF. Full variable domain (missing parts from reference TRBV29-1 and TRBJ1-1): SAVISQKPSRDICQRGTSLTIQCQVDSQVTMMFWYRQQPGQSLTLIATANQGSEATYESGFVIDKFPISRPNLTFSTLTVSNMSPEDSSIYLCSVELTEAFFGQGTRLTVV.

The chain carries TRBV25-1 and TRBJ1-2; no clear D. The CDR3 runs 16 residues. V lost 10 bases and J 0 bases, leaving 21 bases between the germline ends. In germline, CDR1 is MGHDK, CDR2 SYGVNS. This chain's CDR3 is CATNQAPIQSNYGYTF. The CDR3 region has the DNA TGTGCCACCAACCAGGCTCCTATACAGTCTAACTATGGCTACACCTTC.

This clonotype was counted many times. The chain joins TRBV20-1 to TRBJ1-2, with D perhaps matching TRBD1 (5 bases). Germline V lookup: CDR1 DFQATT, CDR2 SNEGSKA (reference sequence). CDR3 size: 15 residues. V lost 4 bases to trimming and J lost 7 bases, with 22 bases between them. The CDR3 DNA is TGCAGTGCTACGGAGGGGCGGCTAGACGCTCGTGGCTACACCTTC. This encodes CSATEGRLDARGYTF.